This T cell receptor beta chain was recovered during a study of persistence of HIV-infected CD4 T cells. As concerns this clone: The antigen is unknown.

Stimulation used 8.5 to 10 ug/mL lysate from CMV-infected fibroblasts. Responding CD4+ T cells were sorted by upregulation of both CD40 ligand and CD69. Suppressive ART was started during chronic HIV-1 infection in these adults. This was the immunoSEQ version 4 assay in survey mode. Sequencing was performed with immunoSEQ multiplex PCR; in TCRdb, only in-frame clones are kept and a portion is missing. Of roughly 13,000 clones in the sample, approximately 75% were seen once. This CDR3 spans 19 amino acids. V gave up 6 bases and J gave up 10 bases; unmatched junction bases: 22. Germline V gene data show CDR1 as MNHEY and CDR2 as SMNVEV (reference sequence). Regarding the study as a whole: Bulk TCR data could not be restricted to HIV-1-infected CMV-responding cells.

The sequence derives from an adult man with HIV who was CMV-seropositive. Sequencing was performed on CD4+ T cells sorted from PBMCs after 18-hour stimulation, taken from a patient who received antiretroviral therapy. The V call is TRBV27, the J call TRBJ1-6; 9 bases align to TRBD1. For the CDR3, the DNA is TGTGCCAGCAGCCTTCGGGGCGACTACGGTGGGACAGGGTGGTCACCCCTCCACTTT. It translates to CASSLRGDYGGTGWSPLHF.